This TCR beta chain was recovered during a study of shared clonotypes between healthy human individuals. Study in general: Used for every donor were three CD4 naive, three CD4 memory, two CD8 naive and one CD8 memory plate.

CD45RO negativity and positive selection for CCR7 defined naive CD8 cells, a population that excluded terminally differentiated effector memory CD45RA+ cells. Healthy HIV-negative adults without recent acute infections or vaccinations served as donors. TCRdb's table, derived via immunoSEQ multiplex PCR, lists solely in-frame clones and lacks some. This table has over 2,000,000 clones, roughly 93% appearing once. Study-wide findings and caveats: Non-shared clonotypes displayed generation probabilities falling below those of clonotypes present in all four donors. In general, naive subsets displayed greater estimated richness than memory subsets did.

This clone has only one observation. Its antigen is currently unknown. Trimming took 7 bases from V and 6 from J; bases not matched to a gene: 13. This CDR3 contains 15 residues. Germline assignment: CDR1 MNHEY and CDR2 SMNVEV (reference sequence). This clonotype originated in a man younger than 35 in good health. Some clones in this sample may be carry-over from other donors' samples. The sequenced sample consisted of naive CD8+ T cells from PBMCs. The chain is built from TRBV27 and TRBJ2-7; 9 nucleotides match TRBD2. The CDR3: CASKNLAGIGREQYF. Written as DNA, the CDR3 is TGTGCCAGCAAAAACCTAGCGGGAATCGGGCGCGAGCAGTACTTC.